This T cell receptor (beta chain) derives from a study of T cells after yellow fever vaccination. The overall study: With SMART-Seq v4 Ultra Low Input, the fractions containing low cell numbers were prepared. Study-wide findings and caveats: Booster samples showed a return of most primary-vaccination clones (approximately 95% CD4, roughly 85% CD8).

Germline V lookup: CDR1 LNHNV, CDR2 YYDKDF (reference sequence). Trimming shortened V by 5 bases and J by 5 bases, and 15 bases separated the two germline ends. This CDR3 region has 14 residues. The study made its TCR cDNA through 5'RACE template switching. That step introduced a universal primer site along with UMIs. TCRdb ran MiXCR on the 5' RACE reads and lists one entry per CDR3 protein. The sample carries 600,000 to 750,000 distinct CDR3 sequences, 12% recorded once. Of note for this clonotype: The antigen is undetermined.

The chain uses TRBV15 and TRBJ2-5; no clear D. Sequencing was performed on PBMCs, taken on the day of the yellow fever booster vaccination. The clonotype originates from a man aged 30 to 45 who received the YFV17D yellow fever vaccine. The CDR3 DNA reads TGTGCCACCAGCGCGGAGAAAGTCAGGGAGACCCAGTACTTC. It encodes CATSAEKVRETQYF.